The 31 T cell receptor beta chains below all came from one sample that was sequenced in a study of graft-versus-host responses after intestinal transplantation. Some clones are missing from TCRdb's copy, which holds only in-frame ones; the method was immunoSEQ multiplex PCR. The repertoire holds about 50,000 clones, with less than 85% as singletons. No antigens are known for them. The material sequenced was unstimulated CD4+ T cells sorted from spleen or lymph node cells, taken before transplant. The receptors were sampled from a human donor who was the organ donor for an intestinal transplant.

The gene calls are TRBV11-3 and TRBJ2-5, with no clear D. This CDR3 comprises 11 residues. With 1 base removed from V and 5 bases from J, the gap between germline ends came to 2 bases. The V gene's germline CDR1 is SGHNT and CDR2 YENEEA. CDR3 in amino acids: CASSLVETQYF. In DNA form, the CDR3 reads TGTGCCAGCAGCTTAGTGGAGACCCAGTACTTC.

The CDR3 loop reads CASSLTGWVGTEAFF. The CDR3 region has the DNA TGCGCCAGCAGCTTGACAGGGTGGGTAGGCACTGAAGCTTTCTTT. V is TRBV5-1 and J is TRBJ1-1; D perhaps matches TRBD1 (6 bases). This CDR3 spans 15 amino acids. V lost 1 base and J 4 bases, leaving 14 bases between the germline ends. Looked up from germline, CDR1 is SGHRS and CDR2 is YFSETQ.

V gene TRBV19 combines with J gene TRBJ2-1; TRBD2 matches at 10 bases. The ends lost 2 bases at V and 6 bases at J; junction bases unmatched: 4. CDR3 size: 15 residues. In germline, CDR1 is LNHDA, CDR2 SQIVND (reference sequence). The CDR3 DNA follows: TGTGCCAGTAGTATAACGCCTAGCGGGAGCAATGAGCAGTTCTTC. This translates into CASSITPSGSNEQFF.

This clone was counted a single time. The genes are TRBV4-1 and TRBJ2-3, with D possibly matching TRBD2 (6 bases). The V gene's germline CDR1 is MGHRA and CDR2 YSYEKL. This CDR3 region has 16 residues. Trimming took 3 bases from V and 0 from J, leaving 13 bases between them. CDR3 in amino acids: CASSHVRDFSTDTQYF. CDR3 in DNA: TGCGCCAGCAGCCACGTAAGGGACTTTAGCACAGATACGCAGTATTTT.

V gene TRBV4-3 combines with J gene TRBJ1-5, with D uncertain. This CDR3 has 15 amino acids. Between the trimmed V and J ends, which lost 0 bases and 7 bases, there was a span of 13 bases. The germline V gene has CDR1 LGHNA and CDR2 YSLEER. CDR3 sequence: CASSQERRVPQPQHF. In nucleotides, the CDR3 is TGCGCCAGCAGCCAAGAAAGGAGGGTTCCCCAGCCCCAGCATTTT.

The rearrangement joins TRBV7-9 to TRBJ1-1; D gene uncertain. V lost 5 bases to trimming and J lost 3 bases, with 13 bases between them. This CDR3 is 14 amino acids long. Germline assignment: CDR1 SEHNR and CDR2 FQNEAQ (reference sequence). The CDR3 DNA follows: TGTGCCAGCAGCCCCCGGGGTGCAGACACTGAAGCTTTCTTT. Translating it yields CASSPRGADTEAFF. Complete variable domain (other parts from reference TRBV7-9 and TRBJ1-1): DTGVSQNPRHKITKRGQNVTFRCDPISEHNRLYWYRQTLGQGPEFLTYFQNEAQLEKSRLLSDRFSAERPKGSFSTLEIQRTEQGDSAMYLCASSPRGADTEAFFGQGTRLTVV.

The chain carries TRBV6-5 and TRBJ1-4, with 11 bases identical to TRBD1. After removal of 6 bases from V and 5 bases from J, the junction contained 2 bases not matched to a gene. Germline V gives CDR1 MNHEY, CDR2 SVGAGI. The CDR3 sequence is 14 residues long. Written as DNA, the CDR3 is TGTGCCAGCAGGGGGACAGGGGGGAATGAAAAACTGTTTTTT. Translating it yields CASRGTGGNEKLFF.

The chain carries TRBV5-1 and TRBJ2-5; D possibly corresponds to TRBD2 (5 bases). This CDR3 spans 14 amino acids. The germline gives CDR1 SGHRS, CDR2 YFSETQ. With 4 bases removed from V and 5 bases from J, the gap between germline ends came to 15 bases. The CDR3 loop reads CASSHLTGWETQYF. In DNA, the CDR3 is TGCGCCAGCAGCCACCTAACGGGGTGGGAGACCCAGTACTTC.

The J gene is TRBJ1-3, the V gene TRBV7-2; D is possibly TRBD1 (5 bases). The V and J ends lost 1 base and 2 bases respectively, with 12 bases between them. The CDR3 runs to 16 residues. Germline CDR1 SGHTA, CDR2 FQGNSA. CDR3 bases: TGTGCCAGCAGCTTAGTCAGCCAGGGTGCTGGAAACACCATATATTTT. Residues: CASSLVSQGAGNTIYF.

This rearrangement joins TRBV6-5 to TRBJ2-3; possible D gene TRBD2, 5 bases. With 2 bases removed from V and 3 bases from J, the gap between germline ends came to 12 bases. This CDR3 has 15 amino acids. The germline V gene encodes CDR1 MNHEY and CDR2 SVGAGI. In DNA form, the CDR3 reads TGTGCCAGCAGTTACGGGTTTCCGGGGACAGATACGCAGTATTTT. Translating it yields CASSYGFPGTDTQYF.

V usage is TRBV15 and J usage is TRBJ2-3; D uncertain. From germline, CDR1 is LNHNV and CDR2 YYDKDF (reference sequence). The length of the CDR3 is 13 residues. With 0 bases removed from V and 4 bases from J, the gap between germline ends came to 5 bases. CDR3 amino acids: CATSRDIADTQYF. The CDR3 nucleotides are TGTGCCACCAGCAGAGATATCGCAGATACGCAGTATTTT.

The chain joins TRBV21-1 to TRBJ2-7. TRBV21-1 is an annotated pseudogene. This CDR3 is built from 11 residues. This chain's CDR3 is CASDVSYEQYF. CDR3 DNA sequence: TGTGCCAGCGACGTTTCCTACGAGCAGTACTTC.

In the case of this clone: The sample holds other DNA sequences that translate to the same CDR3. V and J are TRBV5-4 and TRBJ2-1, with 11 bases matching TRBD2. This CDR3 is built from 15 residues. Germline CDR1 reads SGHNT; CDR2 reads YYREEE (reference sequence). The J segment lost 4 bases and the V segment lost 2 bases, leaving 2 bases of the junction unmatched. CDR3 region: CASSLLAGVYNEQFF. Written as DNA, the CDR3 is TGTGCCAGCAGCTTACTAGCGGGGGTATACAATGAGCAGTTCTTC.

CDR3 amino acids: CASWVRLAGRHEQYF. The CDR3 coding sequence is TGTGCAAGTTGGGTAAGACTAGCGGGAAGGCACGAGCAGTACTTC. The genes are TRBV12-2 and TRBJ2-7; the table's D call TRBD2 went unverified against the DNA. TRBV12-2 is a pseudogene segment. The CDR3 totals 15 residues.

This clone was seen a handful of times. The V and J genes are TRBV6-5 and TRBJ2-7; tentatively, D is TRBD1 (6 bases). The V end was cut by 2 bases, the J end by 3 bases, with 8 bases between. This CDR3 comprises 13 residues. Per the germline V gene, CDR1 is MNHEY and CDR2 is SVGAGI. CDR3 region: CASSYLGGYEQYF. CDR3 in DNA: TGTGCCAGCAGTTACCTAGGGGGCTACGAGCAGTACTTC.

The gene calls are TRBV7-9 and TRBJ2-3; 8 bases line up with TRBD2. CDR1 SEHNR and CDR2 FQNEAQ come from the germline V gene (reference sequence). Trimming cost V 0 bases and J 3 bases; bases outside gene matches: 8. This CDR3 is built from 17 residues. The CDR3 nucleotides are TGTGCCAGCAGCTTAGCGACAATCGGACTAGCTACAGATACGCAGTATTTT. It is translated as CASSLATIGLATDTQYF. Full variable domain (rest looked up from reference TRBV7-9 and TRBJ2-3): DTGVSQNPRHKITKRGQNVTFRCDPISEHNRLYWYRQTLGQGPEFLTYFQNEAQLEKSRLLSDRFSAERPKGSFSTLEIQRTEQGDSAMYLCASSLATIGLATDTQYFGPGTRLTVL.

This clone was observed a few times. V usage is TRBV30 and J usage is TRBJ2-2; possible D gene TRBD2, 5 bases. The V gene lost 0 bases and the J gene lost 6 bases, with 11 bases spanning the gap. Germline CDR1 and CDR2: GTSNPN and SVGIG (reference sequence). This CDR3 comprises 14 residues. CDR3 sequence (DNA): TGTGCCTGGAGTGTAAACCTCGGGGCCGGGGAGCTGTTTTTT. Translating it yields CAWSVNLGAGELFF. The full variable domain, its missing parts supplied by reference TRBV30 and TRBJ2-2, is SQTIHQWPATLVQPVGSPLSLECTVEGTSNPNLYWYRQAAGRGLQLLFYSVGIGQISSEVPQNLSASRPQDRQFILSSKKLLLSDSGFYLCAWSVNLGAGELFFGEGSRLTVL.

The genes are TRBV30 and TRBJ2-5; D call uncertain. CDR3 length: 12 amino acids. The V end lost 3 bases, the J end lost 1 base, and 6 bases lay between the germline ends. Germline CDR1 is GTSNPN and CDR2 is SVGIG (reference sequence). CDR3 amino acids: CAWSATQETQYF. CDR3 DNA sequence: TGTGCCTGGAGCGCAACCCAAGAGACCCAGTACTTC.

The V gene is TRBV7-9, the J gene TRBJ2-7, with a weak D call TRBD2 (5 bases). V lost 1 base to trimming and J lost 7 bases, with 5 bases between them. This CDR3 is 11 amino acids long. CDR1 SEHNR and CDR2 FQNEAQ come from the germline V gene (reference sequence). The CDR3 DNA sequence: TGTGCCAGCAGCTTAGAGCGGGAGCAGTACTTC. Residues: CASSLEREQYF.

This chain connects TRBV30 to TRBJ2-3; D uncertain. Deletions cut 0 bases from V and 0 bases from J, with 10 bases between. The CDR3 is 15 amino acids. In germline, CDR1 is GTSNPN, CDR2 SVGIG (reference sequence). CDR3 nucleotides: TGTGCCTGGAGTGTAAAAGGCGGTAGCACAGATACGCAGTATTTT. Residues: CAWSVKGGSTDTQYF.

This chain joins TRBV14 and TRBJ2-6; D may be TRBD1 or TRBD2 (5 bases each). This CDR3 comprises 16 residues. Trimming removed 3 bases from V and 4 bases from J, with 13 bases in between. Germline V gives CDR1 SGHDN, CDR2 FVKESK. The CDR3 region is CASSQPLGAGANVLTF. Here the CDR3 DNA reads TGTGCCAGCAGCCAGCCCCTCGGGGCGGGGGCCAACGTCCTGACTTTC.

This clone appeared a few times. The rearrangement links TRBV5-4 to TRBJ2-2, with 9 bases fitting TRBD2. V lost 5 bases to trimming and J lost 6 bases; unmatched junction nucleotides: 11. The germline V gene encodes CDR1 SGHNT and CDR2 YYREEE (reference sequence). This CDR3 comprises 16 residues. The chain's CDR3 is CASSPLAGGLSGELFF. CDR3 sequence (DNA): TGTGCCAGCAGTCCTCTGGCGGGGGGGCTCTCCGGGGAGCTGTTTTTT.

The V and J genes are TRBV4-3 and TRBJ1-5; TRBD1 agrees at 9 bases. This CDR3 comprises 15 residues. CDR1 LGHNA and CDR2 YSLEER come from the germline V gene. The V and J ends lost 3 bases and 7 bases, in that order; junction bases with no gene match: 7. CDR3 amino acids: CASSQDTGGAQPQHF. The CDR3 DNA reads TGCGCCAGCAGCCAGGATACAGGGGGCGCCCAGCCCCAGCATTTT.

The chain couples TRBV6-5 to TRBJ1-5; no firm D call. Germline values: CDR1 MNHEY, CDR2 SVGAGI. V lost 5 bases, J lost 4 bases, and 3 bases lay in between. The CDR3 is 11 amino acids. The CDR3 DNA reads TGTGCCAGCAGTCATAATCAGCCCCAGCATTTT. Its translation is CASSHNQPQHF.

This chain links TRBV11-3 with TRBJ2-7; TRBD1 agrees at 9 bases. J lost 6 bases, V lost 4 bases, and 19 bases had no gene match. Per the germline V gene, CDR1 is SGHNT and CDR2 is YENEEA. CDR3 size: 18 residues. The CDR3 region has the DNA TGTGCCAGCAGCTCCCTGGGGTTCATACAGGGGGCAAGGGGCGAGCAGTACTTC. Its translation is CASSSLGFIQGARGEQYF.

The sample holds one count of this clone. The chain is built from TRBV27 and TRBJ2-1; TRBD2 matches 10 bases. The V gene end was trimmed by 3 bases and the J gene end by 11 bases; junction bases not matched to a gene: 4. The germline V gene encodes CDR1 MNHEY and CDR2 SMNVEV (reference sequence). The CDR3 consists of 13 residues. CDR3 residues: CASSFIAGGQQFF. CDR3 bases: TGTGCCAGCAGTTTTATAGCGGGGGGCCAGCAGTTCTTC.

The chain has TRBV7-8 and TRBJ1-1; no reliable D call. Trimming stripped 5 bases from V and 0 bases from J, with 10 bases between. The CDR3 spans 14 residues. Looked up from germline, CDR1 is SGHVS and CDR2 is FQNEAQ. CDR3 bases: TGTGCCAGCAGCCCCGATCGCATGAACACTGAAGCTTTCTTT. Its translation: CASSPDRMNTEAFF.

This clone was detected once. V usage is TRBV2 and J usage is TRBJ1-5, with TRBD1 matching 8 bases. Per germline, CDR1 SNHLY and CDR2 FYNNEI. J gave up 0 bases and V 11 bases, and 12 bases lay outside the gene matches. The CDR3 contains 16 residues. CDR3 amino acids: CAPWTGMTYSNQPQHF. The CDR3 coding sequence is TGTGCCCCCTGGACAGGGATGACCTATAGCAATCAGCCCCAGCATTTT.

This chain connects TRBV4-3 to TRBJ1-2; 8 positions match TRBD1. This CDR3 has 16 residues. Germline V gives CDR1 LGHNA, CDR2 YSLEER. After removal of 0 bases from V and 4 bases from J, the junction contained 7 bases not matched to a gene. The CDR3 region is CASSQDGAGGAYGYTF. CDR3 nucleotide sequence: TGCGCCAGCAGCCAAGACGGAGCAGGGGGCGCCTATGGCTACACCTTC.

This rearrangement joins TRBV6-5 to TRBJ1-1; D gene unclear. The CDR3 consists of 16 residues. CDR1 MNHEY and CDR2 SVGAGI come from the germline V gene. V was pared by 0 bases and J by 4 bases, with 15 bases between. CDR3 DNA: TGTGCCAGCAGTTACTCTCACGGCAGATGGGGCACTGAAGCTTTCTTT. Translated, it gives CASSYSHGRWGTEAFF.

This clone was observed once. This chain uses TRBV5-6 with TRBJ2-1; D remains ambiguous. Germline assignment: CDR1 SGHDT and CDR2 YYEEEE. V lost 2 bases and J lost 10, with 16 bases in between. This CDR3 is built from 14 residues. The chain's CDR3 is CASSFGNRPGEQFF. CDR3 DNA sequence: TGTGCCAGCAGCTTTGGTAACCGCCCCGGGGAGCAGTTCTTC.